The following is a T cell receptor beta chain sequence with its context. Its target is unknown. Profiling relied on immunoSEQ multiplex PCR, and the TCRdb table lists in-frame clones only, not all of them. Here the sample spans 80,000 to 95,000 clones, about nine tenths being singletons. These data are taken from a study of T cell responses to AZD1222 COVID-19 vaccine. Study-level findings and limits: Recipients of two AZD1222 doses showed rising Spike-specific TCR breadth and depth. CD4 TCRs covered the whole spike, strongest at regions 160-218 and 743-854. There were mostly white British donors and more females than males, and clonal diversity was possibly underestimated. Unmutated regions of variants are reportedly targeted by nearly half of spike-specific TCRs.

V shed 7 bases and J 4 bases; nucleotides not matched to a gene: 22. Per the germline V gene, CDR1 is MNHEY and CDR2 is SMNVEV (reference sequence). The CDR3 is made up of 19 amino acids. Sequencing was performed on peripheral blood, taken 28 days after the second AZD1222 dose. The V gene is TRBV27, the J gene TRBJ2-3; the match to TRBD2 covers 8 bases. This TCR was recovered from an adult who received the AZD1222 COVID-19 vaccine. The CDR3 loop is CASTLPPPTGTRPPDTQYF. In DNA, the CDR3 is TGTGCCAGCACCTTACCCCCCCCTACCGGGACTAGACCGCCAGATACGCAGTATTTT.